This T cell receptor beta chain is drawn from a study of blood T cell repertoires in COVID-19. Overall study context: PBMCs, B-cell-depleted T cells, or T cells provided the cDNA or gDNA that made up the material.

Using immunoSEQ multiplex PCR, the repertoire was profiled, and TCRdb retains in-frame clones only, with some absent. The table has roughly 400,000 clones, about 87% seen once. The CDR3 consists of 12 residues. V shed 6 bases and J shed 6 bases, with 9 bases lying between them. Germline CDR1 MNHEY, CDR2 SVGEGT. Individuals aged about 18 to 89 years were recruited from roughly 22 US areas. Symptom resolution, clearance, or two negative PCRs marked the recovered donors of Cohort 3. This clonotype originated in a woman aged 45-59 years who had recovered from COVID-19. The chain combines TRBV6-2 or TRBV6-3 with TRBJ1-5, with a tentative D call TRBD1 (5 bases). The specimen sequenced was PBMCs or T cells enriched from blood (not recorded which). The DNA of the CDR3 is TGTGCCAGCAGCTCCGGGGGTCAGCCCCAGCATTTT. Translated, it gives CASSSGGQPQHF.